The 22 T cell receptor beta chains in this list originate from one sample, sequenced in a study of shared clonotypes between healthy human individuals. The table came from immunoSEQ multiplex PCR; TCRdb's copy has only in-frame clones and leaves some out. The profile shows roughly 2,000,000 clones, 90% to 95% of them singletons. Only CD45RO-negative cells positively selected for CCR7 counted as naive CD8 cells, so terminally differentiated effector memory CD45RA+ cells were excluded. Sequencing used naive CD8+ T cells from PBMCs. Source of these receptors: a man between 18 and 29 years old in good health. Some clones in this sample may be carry-over from other donors' samples.

V usage is TRBV5-4 and J usage is TRBJ2-7; 10 bases fit TRBD2. CDR1 and CDR2 (germline): SGHNT, YYREEE (reference sequence). Trimming cost V 2 bases and J 2 bases; bases outside gene matches: 4. The length of the CDR3 is 15 residues. CDR3 sequence: CASSLAGGPAYEQYF. The CDR3 bases are TGTGCCAGCAGCTTAGCGGGAGGGCCAGCCTACGAGCAGTACTTC.

The sample holds one count of this clone. The chain combines TRBV4-3 with TRBJ2-6; D unclear. The CDR3 is 16 amino acids. V lost 1 base and J lost 0, with 7 bases in between. Germline V lookup: CDR1 LGHNA, CDR2 YSLEER. This CDR3 reads CASSQGMGSGANVLTF. The CDR3 region has the DNA TGCGCCAGCAGCCAAGGAATGGGCTCTGGGGCCAACGTCCTGACTTTC.

CDR3 in amino acids: CASSGYGLAGTYEQYF. In nucleotides, the CDR3 is TGTGCCAGCAGCGGTTACGGACTAGCGGGAACCTACGAGCAGTACTTC. The chain has TRBV5-4 and TRBJ2-7; TRBD2 aligns across 12 bases. This CDR3 spans 16 amino acids. Unmatched junction bases numbered 7, after V lost 4 bases and J lost 2 bases. Germline V gives CDR1 SGHNT, CDR2 YYREEE (reference sequence).

The CDR3 nucleotides are TGTGCCAGCAGCCAAGCGGGAGAGTACAATGAGCAGTTCTTC. It codes for CASSQAGEYNEQFF. This chain uses TRBV13 with TRBJ2-1; 8 bases fit TRBD2. CDR1 and CDR2 (germline): PRHDT, FYEKMQ (reference sequence). J lost 4 bases, V lost 5 bases, and 4 bases had no gene match. CDR3 length: 14 amino acids.

This clone was observed a single time. CDR3: CASSLANWGLAGGETQYF. The CDR3 nucleotides are TGCGCCAGCAGCTTGGCCAATTGGGGACTAGCGGGAGGGGAGACCCAGTACTTC. The chain is built from TRBV5-1 and TRBJ2-5; the match to TRBD2 covers 16 bases. CDR1 is SGHRS, CDR2 YFSETQ, per germline. Losses at the gene ends were 0 bases for V and 5 bases for J; bases not matched to a gene: 7. The CDR3 length is 18 residues.

The V call is TRBV27, the J call TRBJ1-1; D remains ambiguous. The CDR3 consists of 12 residues. Germline V CDR1 and CDR2: MNHEY, SMNVEV (reference sequence). The ends were cut back, 5 bases at V and 11 bases at J, with 15 bases in the middle. The CDR3 sequence: CASSGPAPGAFF. The CDR3 coding sequence is TGTGCCAGCAGTGGGCCAGCACCCGGCGCTTTCTTT.

The CDR3 region is CAISVRGGNEQFF. The CDR3 bases are TGTGCCATCAGTGTGCGGGGGGGCAATGAGCAGTTCTTC. The V and J genes are TRBV10-3 and TRBJ2-1; TRBD2 matches at 9 bases. The trim removed 4 bases at V and 6 bases at J, leaving 1 base unmatched. Germline V gene lookup returns CDR1 ENHRY and CDR2 SYGVKD. CDR3 length equals 13 residues.

As for this clone: The same CDR3 is also encoded by other DNA sequences in this sample. The chain employs TRBV27 and TRBJ1-1, with D unresolved. This CDR3 is 13 amino acids long. The germline V gene has CDR1 MNHEY and CDR2 SMNVEV (reference sequence). The V gene lost 5 bases and the J gene lost 3 bases, with 10 bases spanning the gap. The CDR3, as DNA: TGTGCCAGCAGTCTCGGGGTACACACTGAAGCTTTCTTT. Translated, it gives CASSLGVHTEAFF.

J is TRBJ2-7 and V is TRBV7-9; D gene ambiguous. Germline V CDR1 and CDR2: SEHNR, FQNEAQ (reference sequence). Trimming took off 1 base at V and 2 bases at J, with 6 bases between the two ends. The CDR3 covers 13 residues. The DNA for the CDR3 is TGTGCCAGCAGCTTAGAAGTAGCCTACGAGCAGTACTTC. Translating it yields CASSLEVAYEQYF.

The chain employs TRBV19 and TRBJ2-7; D gene uncertain. Germline V gene lookup returns CDR1 LNHDA and CDR2 SQIVND (reference sequence). With 2 bases removed from V and 5 bases from J, the gap between germline ends came to 10 bases. The CDR3 runs to 13 residues. Here the CDR3 DNA reads TGTGCCAGTAGTATACGCCTATCGGACGAGCAGTACTTC. Translated: CASSIRLSDEQYF.

V is TRBV28 and J is TRBJ1-1; D gene unclear. Trimming removed 3 bases from V and 6 bases from J, with 14 bases in between. CDR3 length: 14 residues. Germline V gives CDR1 MDHEN, CDR2 SYDVKM. This CDR3 reads CASSFEVGLPEAFF. For the CDR3, the DNA is TGTGCCAGCAGTTTTGAGGTCGGCTTGCCTGAAGCTTTCTTT.

V and J are TRBV2 and TRBJ2-7, with TRBD2 identical over 15 bases. CDR3 size: 18 residues. Germline CDR1 and CDR2: SNHLY and FYNNEI. With 8 bases clipped from V and 2 bases from J, the junction kept 13 bases outside the gene matches. CDR3 in DNA: TGTGCCAGCGGCTGGCCGGGGACTAGCGGGAGGTCCACCTACGAGCAGTACTTC. This encodes CASGWPGTSGRSTYEQYF.

The chain combines TRBV28 with TRBJ2-5; 7 bases line up with TRBD1. Germline V gene data show CDR1 as MDHEN and CDR2 as SYDVKM. With 5 bases clipped from V and 3 bases from J, the junction kept 12 bases outside the gene matches. The CDR3 consists of 16 residues. The CDR3 coding sequence is TGTGCCAGCAGTGCCCCGGGACAGAGGTGGAAAGAGACCCAGTACTTC. It translates to CASSAPGQRWKETQYF.

The J gene is TRBJ2-7, the V gene TRBV19, with 10 nucleotides matching TRBD2. This CDR3 is 16 amino acids long. The germline CDR1 and CDR2 sequences are LNHDA and SQIVND (reference sequence). With V trimmed by 5 bases and J by 4 bases, 11 bases remained unmatched. The CDR3 DNA is TGTGCCAGTAGTCCGTCTAGCGGGAGAATTCTATACGAGCAGTACTTC. Protein product: CASSPSSGRILYEQYF.

This chain uses TRBV28 with TRBJ1-1; D possibly corresponds to TRBD1 (6 bases). The length of the CDR3 is 13 residues. V lost 6 bases and J 5 bases, leaving 13 bases between the germline ends. Germline CDR1 and CDR2: MDHEN and SYDVKM. This CDR3 is CASSGGRGTEAFF. Here the CDR3 DNA reads TGTGCCAGCAGCGGGGGCAGGGGTACTGAAGCTTTCTTT.

The rearrangement links TRBV7-6 to TRBJ2-1; the D gene is possibly TRBD2 (6 bases). V was clipped by 5 bases and J by 2 bases, with 22 bases between them. This CDR3 region has 18 residues. Germline-derived CDR1 and CDR2 are SGHVS and FNYEAQ. The CDR3 sequence is CASSRQAVAGLAYNEQFF. The CDR3 DNA reads TGTGCCAGCAGCCGGCAAGCGGTGGCGGGACTGGCCTACAATGAGCAGTTCTTC.

V is TRBV5-4 and J is TRBJ2-7; perhaps D is TRBD1 or TRBD2 (6 bases each). Trimming removed 3 bases from V and 3 bases from J, with 13 bases in between. Per germline, CDR1 SGHNT and CDR2 YYREEE (reference sequence). The CDR3 is made up of 14 amino acids. The CDR3 coding sequence is TGTGCCAGCAGCTCCGGAGGAGGGGGCTACGAGCAGTACTTC. It translates to CASSSGGGGYEQYF.

This chain uses TRBV7-9 with TRBJ2-1; 7 bases align to TRBD2. The CDR3 is made up of 17 amino acids. Germline CDR1 SEHNR, CDR2 FQNEAQ (reference sequence). Germline trimming cut 4 bases from V and 8 bases from J; bases unmatched to any gene: 17. CDR3 bases: TGTGCCAGCAGCTCCTCCTCCACTAGCGCCTTAGCCCATGAGCAGTTCTTC. Protein product: CASSSSSTSALAHEQFF.

The chain carries TRBV7-3 and TRBJ2-7; 10 bases match TRBD1. There are 15 residues in the CDR3. After removal of 5 bases from V and 5 bases from J, the junction contained 9 bases not matched to a gene. Looked up from germline, CDR1 is SGHTA and CDR2 is FQGTGA. CDR3 nucleotide sequence: TGTGCCAGCAGCGCCGGGACAGGGGTGTGGGACGAGCAGTACTTC. Translated: CASSAGTGVWDEQYF.

This clone has only a few counts. Distinct nucleotide sequences in the sample also encode this CDR3. The chain joins TRBV10-3 to TRBJ1-1, with unresolved D. V lost 2 bases to trimming and J lost 0 bases, with 4 bases between them. Germline V lookup: CDR1 ENHRY, CDR2 SYGVKD. This CDR3 region has 13 residues. CDR3 sequence reads: CAISEGLNTEAFF. The DNA of the CDR3 is TGTGCCATCAGTGAGGGGTTGAACACTGAAGCTTTCTTT.

The rearrangement links TRBV9 to TRBJ1-2, with 8 nucleotides matching TRBD1. J was trimmed by 3 bases and V by 2 bases; bases with no gene match: 12. From germline, CDR1 is SGDLS and CDR2 YYNGEE. The CDR3 runs to 17 residues. The CDR3 is CASSVQVSGTGDYGYTF. In DNA form, the CDR3 reads TGTGCCAGCAGCGTTCAAGTTTCCGGGACAGGAGACTATGGCTACACCTTC.

The chain joins TRBV19 to TRBJ1-4, with a weak D call TRBD1 (5 bases). Germline lookup yields CDR1 LNHDA and CDR2 SQIVND (reference sequence). Trimming shortened V by 5 bases and J by 10 bases, and 8 bases separated the two germline ends. The CDR3 has 11 amino acids. CDR3 bases: TGTGCCAGTAGTCCCGACAGAAAACTGTTTTTT. It codes for CASSPDRKLFF.